One sample yielded the 18 T cell receptor beta chains listed below, sequenced in a study of graft-versus-host responses after intestinal transplantation. Assay: immunoSEQ multiplex PCR; the TCRdb copy retains only in-frame clones and omits some. This sample has approximately 74,000 clones, with around 92% found just once. This material consisted of PBMCs, taken 98 days after intestinal transplantation. The source is a human patient who received an intestinal transplant, so some T cells may come from the graft donor.

The CDR3 spells CASNPDRYGYTF. For the CDR3, the DNA is TGTGCCAGCAACCCCGACAGATATGGCTACACCTTC. This chain links TRBV28 with TRBJ1-2, with D perhaps matching TRBD1 (5 bases). Trimming cost V 7 bases and J 5 bases, with 11 bases left between them. This CDR3 spans 12 amino acids. CDR1 MDHEN and CDR2 SYDVKM come from the germline V gene.

This chain connects TRBV7-2 to TRBJ2-7; no clear D gene. Trimming took off 1 base at V and 9 bases at J, with 16 bases between the two ends. Germline CDR1 and CDR2: SGHTA and FQGNSA. This CDR3 contains 14 residues. For the CDR3, the DNA is TGTGCCAGCAGCTTAGATTATGGTAGCTTGAGGCAGTACTTC. It specifies CASSLDYGSLRQYF.

The chain is built from TRBV6-5 and TRBJ1-4; D uncertain. The CDR3 sequence is 14 residues long. V was cut by 0 bases and J by 0 bases, with 2 bases left in between. The germline V gene encodes CDR1 MNHEY and CDR2 SVGAGI. The CDR3 here is CASSYSATNEKLFF. CDR3 coding DNA: TGTGCCAGCAGTTACTCGGCAACTAATGAAAAACTGTTTTTT.

The V gene is TRBV4-1, the J gene TRBJ1-1; D unresolved. V was clipped by 0 bases and J by 8 bases, with 10 bases between them. CDR1 and CDR2 from the germline V gene are MGHRA and YSYEKL. This CDR3 region has 13 residues. This CDR3 is CASSQDPLQEAFF. For the CDR3, the DNA is TGCGCCAGCAGCCAAGATCCCCTCCAGGAAGCTTTCTTT.

The rearrangement links TRBV9 to TRBJ2-7; a weak D match, TRBD1 (6 bases). Germline values: CDR1 SGDLS, CDR2 YYNGEE. The CDR3 extends over 14 amino acids. The germline V and J ends were trimmed by 4 bases and 1 base, with 12 bases remaining between them. The CDR3 coding sequence is TGTGCCAGCAGCCCACAGGGTTCGTCCTACGAGCAGTACTTC. Translation: CASSPQGSSYEQYF. The variable domain in full, completed from reference TRBV9 and TRBJ2-7, reads DSGVTQTPKHLITATGQRVTLRCSPRSGDLSVYWYQQSLDQGLQFLIQYYNGEERAKGNILERFSAQQFPDLHSELNLSSLELGDSALYFCASSPQGSSYEQYFGPGTRLTVT.

This CDR3 is CATMLAGDYEQYF. CDR3 DNA: TGTGCAACGATGCTCGCTGGTGACTACGAGCAGTACTTC. The chain recombines TRBV28 with TRBJ2-7; no firm D call. Germline V gene data show CDR1 as MDHEN and CDR2 as SYDVKM. This CDR3 comprises 13 residues.

The CDR3 sequence: CASSRTRWSYEQYF. CDR3 nucleotides: TGTGCCAGCAGTCGGACCCGGTGGTCCTACGAGCAGTACTTC. The genes are TRBV6-1 and TRBJ2-7; D is unresolved. V shed 5 bases and J shed 1 base, with 12 bases lying between them. Germline CDR1 MNHNS, CDR2 SASEGT. The CDR3 contains 14 residues.

V is TRBV6-1 and J is TRBJ1-2, with 9 bases matching TRBD1. Germline V lookup: CDR1 MNHNS, CDR2 SASEGT. The CDR3 totals 13 residues. After removal of 6 bases from V and 8 bases from J, the junction contained 7 bases not matched to a gene. CDR3 DNA sequence: TGTGCCAGCAGGCAGAACAGGGGGCAGGGCTACACCTTC. Its translation is CASRQNRGQGYTF.

The rearrangement uses TRBV9 and TRBJ2-7; D remains ambiguous. Trimming cost V 0 bases and J 1 base, with 8 bases left between them. The CDR3 is 14 residues long. CDR1 is SGDLS, CDR2 YYNGEE, per germline. CDR3 coding DNA: TGTGCCAGCAGCGTAGAGTTACTATCCTACGAGCAGTACTTC. Its protein product is CASSVELLSYEQYF.

The V and J genes are TRBV4-1 and TRBJ2-7; 10 nucleotides agree with TRBD1. With V trimmed by 4 bases and J by 5 bases, 14 bases remained unmatched. Germline assignment: CDR1 MGHRA and CDR2 YSYEKL. The CDR3 consists of 17 residues. CDR3 DNA: TGCGCCAGCAGCCCGTTGGGGACAGGGGACCCTATGGACGAGCAGTACTTC. This gives the protein CASSPLGTGDPMDEQYF.

This chain connects TRBV10-3 to TRBJ2-7; D perhaps matches TRBD2 (5 bases). CDR3 length equals 12 residues. Trimming removed 5 bases at V and 3 bases at J, with 8 bases between. CDR1 is ENHRY, CDR2 SYGVKD, per germline. This CDR3 is CAISSDYYEQYF. CDR3 sequence (DNA): TGTGCCATCAGTTCAGACTACTACGAGCAGTACTTC.

Comment on this clone: At the DNA level, this CDR3 is encoded by other sequences in the same sample as well. The CDR3 loop is CASSLGNEQFF. CDR3 bases: TGTGCCAGCAGTTTAGGTAATGAGCAGTTCTTC. The chain uses TRBV28 and TRBJ2-1; D call uncertain. The V end was cut by 2 bases, the J end by 7 bases, with 3 bases between. CDR3 length: 11 amino acids. From germline, CDR1 is MDHEN and CDR2 SYDVKM.

A single count supports this clone. The rearrangement links TRBV28 to TRBJ1-1, with D maybe TRBD1 (5 bases). Germline loops: CDR1 MDHEN, CDR2 SYDVKM. This CDR3 region has 15 residues. Trimming cost V 0 bases and J 1 base, with 9 bases left between them. The CDR3 DNA sequence: TGTGCCAGCAGTTTATGGGGGGATTCGAACACTGAAGCTTTCTTT. Encoded protein: CASSLWGDSNTEAFF.

J is TRBJ1-4 and V is TRBV4-1; D is undetermined. The germline V and J ends were trimmed by 5 bases and 5 bases, with 9 bases remaining between them. Germline V CDR1 and CDR2: MGHRA, YSYEKL. The CDR3 loop spans 13 amino acids. In DNA, the CDR3 is TGCGCCAGCAGCTCCGGACGGAATGAAAAACTGTTTTTT. Protein product: CASSSGRNEKLFF.

The chain is built from TRBV25-1 and TRBJ2-1; 10 bases are shared with TRBD2. The germline CDR1 and CDR2 sequences are MGHDK and SYGVNS. There are 15 residues in the CDR3. Trimming at V came to 4 bases and at J to 6 bases, leaving 6 bases not matched to a gene. The CDR3 sequence is CASSGLPSGSNEQFF. The CDR3 nucleotides are TGTGCCAGCAGTGGGTTGCCTAGCGGGAGCAATGAGCAGTTCTTC.

This chain joins TRBV2 and TRBJ1-5, with 12 bases fitting TRBD1. CDR1 is SNHLY and CDR2 is FYNNEI in the germline V gene. V shed 11 bases, J shed 4 bases, and the junction held 9 bases outside the gene matches. CDR3 size: 15 residues. The CDR3 DNA sequence: TGTGCCTCTGGGACAGGGGGCGAAGGGAATCAGCCCCAGCATTTT. Translated, it gives CASGTGGEGNQPQHF.

The J gene is TRBJ1-3, the V gene TRBV9; D is perhaps TRBD1 (5 bases). Germline V gene data show CDR1 as SGDLS and CDR2 as YYNGEE. This CDR3 has 15 amino acids. V shed 3 bases and J shed 0 bases, with 10 bases lying between them. Here the CDR3 reads CASSGGLRSGNTIYF. The CDR3 DNA follows: TGTGCCAGCAGCGGGGGACTGCGCTCTGGAAACACCATATATTTT. Full variable domain (outside the CDR3, taken from reference TRBV9 and TRBJ1-3): DSGVTQTPKHLITATGQRVTLRCSPRSGDLSVYWYQQSLDQGLQFLIQYYNGEERAKGNILERFSAQQFPDLHSELNLSSLELGDSALYFCASSGGLRSGNTIYFGEGSWLTVV.

This clone occurred once. The rearrangement uses TRBV28 and TRBJ1-3; D is uncertain. The V gene's germline CDR1 is MDHEN and CDR2 SYDVKM. Trimming took off 3 bases at V and 3 bases at J, with 9 bases between the two ends. The CDR3 extends over 14 amino acids. As DNA, the CDR3 is TGTGCCAGCAGTTTTCGGGGATTTGGAAACACCATATATTTT. This gives the protein CASSFRGFGNTIYF.